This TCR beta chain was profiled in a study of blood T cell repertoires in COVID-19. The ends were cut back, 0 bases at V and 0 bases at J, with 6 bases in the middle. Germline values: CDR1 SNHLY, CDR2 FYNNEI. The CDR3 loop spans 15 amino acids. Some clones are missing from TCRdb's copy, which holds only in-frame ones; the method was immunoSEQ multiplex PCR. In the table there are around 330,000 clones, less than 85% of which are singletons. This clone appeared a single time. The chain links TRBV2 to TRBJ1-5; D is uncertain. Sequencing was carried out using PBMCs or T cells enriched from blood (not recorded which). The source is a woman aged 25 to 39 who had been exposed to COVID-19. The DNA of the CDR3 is TGTGCCAGCAGTGAAGCCGAGGTTAGCAATCAGCCCCAGCATTTT. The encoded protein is CASSEAEVSNQPQHF.